This TCR beta chain was captured in a study of blood T cell repertoires in COVID-19. Assay: immunoSEQ multiplex PCR; the TCRdb copy retains only in-frame clones and omits some. The data contain 200,000 to 250,000 clones, around four fifths of them singletons. Sequencing was done on a sample of peripheral blood. This sequence originates from a woman aged 55-69 years who had recovered from COVID-19.

As DNA, the CDR3 is TGTGCCACCGCGAAAACAGGGGGCAGAGAGACCCAGTACTTC. Its protein product is CATAKTGGRETQYF. The chain couples TRBV15 to TRBJ2-5; 9 bases are a match to TRBD1. The germline V gene encodes CDR1 LNHNV and CDR2 YYDKDF (reference sequence). V was clipped by 8 bases and J by 4 bases; unmatched bases: 8. CDR3 length equals 14 residues.